These 9 T cell receptor beta chains originate from one sample sequenced in a study of T-cell memory formation after mild COVID-19. TCRdb re-analysed the 5' RACE reads in MiXCR, keeping a single row per CDR3 protein. Of some 150,000 distinct CDR3 sequences in the sample, around 25% were seen once. What was sequenced was PBMCs or a T cell subset sorted from them (not recorded which). The receptor set was obtained from an adult woman who had mild COVID-19 (a few samples of this study predate the infection). Cell type and time point are not known.

The rearrangement joins TRBV4-3 to TRBJ2-3, with 7 nucleotides matching TRBD2. The germline V gene encodes CDR1 LGHNA and CDR2 YSLEER. V trimming: 0 bases; J trimming: 3 bases; junction bases outside the gene matches: 3. The CDR3 is 15 residues long. The CDR3 is CASSQEGRGTDTQYF. CDR3 sequence (DNA): TGCGCCAGCAGCCAAGAGGGGAGGGGAACAGATACGCAGTATTTT.

The chain carries TRBV14 and TRBJ2-5; D perhaps matches TRBD2 (6 bases). The V gene lost 8 bases and the J gene lost 5 bases, with 15 bases spanning the gap. CDR3 length equals 13 residues. Per germline, CDR1 SGHDN and CDR2 FVKESK. CDR3 sequence reads: CASWGGMKETQYF. In nucleotides, the CDR3 is TGTGCCAGCTGGGGAGGCATGAAGGAGACCCAGTACTTC.

The CDR3 DNA reads as TGCAGTGCTAGTAGGTCAGGGACAGGGGAATGGGCCTACGAGCAGTACTTC. Protein sequence: CSASRSGTGEWAYEQYF. The V and J genes are TRBV20-1 and TRBJ2-7; 10 bases are shared with TRBD1. This CDR3 spans 17 amino acids. Germline values: CDR1 DFQATT, CDR2 SNEGSKA (reference sequence). The trim removed 3 bases at V and 2 bases at J, leaving 13 bases unmatched.

The chain is built from TRBV7-8 and TRBJ2-3; D call uncertain. The CDR3 length is 10 residues. CDR1 SGHVS and CDR2 FQNEAQ come from the germline V gene. V dropped 4 bases and J dropped 7 bases, with 3 bases sitting between them. CDR3 DNA: TGTGCCAGCAGCTCCAATACGCAGTATTTT. This encodes CASSSNTQYF.

The CDR3 sequence is CANSGAGYEQYF. In DNA, the CDR3 is TGTGCCAACTCAGGGGCCGGTTACGAGCAGTACTTC. This chain links TRBV10-3 with TRBJ2-7; a possible D gene is TRBD1 (6 bases). CDR1 is ENHRY, CDR2 SYGVKD, per germline. The CDR3 is 12 residues long. V shed 10 bases and J shed 4 bases, with 14 bases lying between them.

The V call is TRBV7-3, the J call TRBJ2-3, with 14 bases matching TRBD2. Per the germline V gene, CDR1 is SGHTA and CDR2 is FQGTGA. CDR3 size: 16 residues. The ends lost 4 bases at V and 2 bases at J; junction bases unmatched: 2. This CDR3 is CASSWGLAGDTDTQYF. CDR3 DNA sequence: TGTGCCAGCAGCTGGGGACTAGCGGGGGACACAGATACGCAGTATTTT.

The rearrangement uses TRBV6-5 and TRBJ1-2; D uncertain. Germline loops: CDR1 MNHEY, CDR2 SVGAGI. Trimming removed 2 bases at V and 6 bases at J, with 10 bases between. CDR3 length equals 13 residues. In DNA, the CDR3 is TGTGCCAGCAGTTACAGACATGGGGATGGCTACACCTTC. It codes for CASSYRHGDGYTF.

This sequence joins TRBV5-1 and TRBJ1-1; no firm D call. CDR3 size: 14 residues. Between the trimmed V and J ends, which lost 1 base and 7 bases, there was a span of 14 bases. Germline CDR1 reads SGHRS; CDR2 reads YFSETQ. This chain's CDR3 is CASSLNNDPHEAFF. The CDR3 nucleotides are TGCGCCAGCAGCTTGAATAACGACCCCCATGAAGCTTTCTTT. The full variable domain, completed using reference TRBV5-1 and TRBJ1-1, is KAGVTQTPRYLIKTRGQQVTLSCSPISGHRSVSWYQQTPGQGLQFLFEYFSETQRNKGNFPGRFSGRQFSNSRSEMNVSTLELGDSALYLCASSLNNDPHEAFFGQGTRLTVV.

The chain joins TRBV5-1 to TRBJ1-1; D uncertain. The V and J ends lost 5 bases and 1 base respectively, with 12 bases between them. This CDR3 is built from 14 residues. CDR1 is SGHRS, CDR2 YFSETQ, per germline. The CDR3 sequence: CASRSWAGNTEAFF. CDR3 in DNA: TGCGCCAGCAGGTCCTGGGCCGGGAACACTGAAGCTTTCTTT.